This passage covers 6 T cell receptor beta chains from one sample sequenced in a study of blood T cell repertoires in COVID-19. The method was immunoSEQ multiplex PCR; TCRdb's version includes in-frame clones alone and lacks a portion of them. The sample carries about 71,000 clones, about 81% recorded once. The sample comprised peripheral blood. All receptors come from a woman of 80 years or more with acute or convalescent COVID-19.

This clone came up once. The rearrangement links TRBV28 to TRBJ2-7, with 8 bases fitting TRBD2. Looked up from germline, CDR1 is MDHEN and CDR2 is SYDVKM. The CDR3 extends over 15 amino acids. Unmatched junction bases numbered 8, after V lost 6 bases and J lost 1 base. The CDR3 nucleotides are TGTGCCAGCAGCCTTAGCGGGACCTTATCCTACGAGCAGTACTTC. This translates into CASSLSGTLSYEQYF.

The chain carries TRBV28 and TRBJ1-2; D remains ambiguous. Trimming cost V 1 base and J 4 bases, with 7 bases left between them. The CDR3 is 13 amino acids. The V gene's germline CDR1 is MDHEN and CDR2 SYDVKM. CDR3 sequence reads: CASSLSGSYGYTF. CDR3 in DNA: TGTGCCAGCAGTTTATCTGGTAGCTATGGCTACACCTTC.

This clone showed up many times. V gene TRBV7-6 combines with J gene TRBJ2-3; tentatively, D is TRBD1 (5 bases). This CDR3 is 15 amino acids long. V lost 5 bases to trimming and J lost 4 bases, with 16 bases between them. Germline values: CDR1 SGHVS, CDR2 FNYEAQ. The CDR3 protein is CASSPLNGAPDTQYF. The CDR3 bases are TGTGCCAGCAGCCCCCTCAATGGGGCCCCAGATACGCAGTATTTT. The variable domain in full, with the rest retrieved from reference TRBV7-6 and TRBJ2-3, is GAGVSQSPRYKVTKRGQDVALRCDPISGHVSLYWYRQALGQGPEFLTYFNYEAQQDKSGLPNDRFSAERPEGSISTLTIQRTEQRDSAMYRCASSPLNGAPDTQYFGPGTRLTVL.

The chain couples TRBV6-4 to TRBJ1-6; 8 nucleotides align to TRBD1. There are 13 residues in the CDR3. Germline V gives CDR1 MRHNA, CDR2 SNTAGT. The ends lost 3 bases at V and 11 bases at J; junction bases unmatched: 3. CDR3 DNA: TGTGCCAGCAGTGATAGGACAGGGACACCCCTCCACTTT. Translated, it gives CASSDRTGTPLHF.

V is TRBV25-1 and J is TRBJ2-7, with D perhaps matching TRBD1 (6 bases). The germline V gene encodes CDR1 MGHDK and CDR2 SYGVNS. This CDR3 has 14 residues. Trimming took 6 bases from V and 0 from J, leaving 12 bases between them. This CDR3 is CASSITGSSYEQYF. CDR3 DNA: TGTGCCAGCAGCATTACAGGGAGCTCCTACGAGCAGTACTTC.

The genes are TRBV4-3 and TRBJ2-7, with 10 bases that match TRBD2. The CDR3 is 16 residues long. Unmatched junction bases numbered 8, after V lost 4 bases and J lost 2 bases. CDR1 is LGHNA and CDR2 is YSLEER in the germline V gene. In DNA form, the CDR3 reads TGCGCCAGCAGCCCAGGGCTAGCGGGAGACCCCTACGAGCAGTACTTC. It encodes CASSPGLAGDPYEQYF.